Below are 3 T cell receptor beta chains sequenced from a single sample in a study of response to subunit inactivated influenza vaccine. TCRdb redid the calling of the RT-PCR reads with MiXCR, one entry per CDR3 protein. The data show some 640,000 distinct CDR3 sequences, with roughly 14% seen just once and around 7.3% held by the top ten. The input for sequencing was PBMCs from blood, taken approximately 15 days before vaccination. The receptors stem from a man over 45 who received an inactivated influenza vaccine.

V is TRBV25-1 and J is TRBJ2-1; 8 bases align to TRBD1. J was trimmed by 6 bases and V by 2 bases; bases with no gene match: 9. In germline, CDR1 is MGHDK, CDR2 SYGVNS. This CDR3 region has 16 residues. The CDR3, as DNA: TGTGCCAGCAGTGAAGATAGGACAGGGTATAGCAATGAGCAGTTCTTC. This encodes CASSEDRTGYSNEQFF.

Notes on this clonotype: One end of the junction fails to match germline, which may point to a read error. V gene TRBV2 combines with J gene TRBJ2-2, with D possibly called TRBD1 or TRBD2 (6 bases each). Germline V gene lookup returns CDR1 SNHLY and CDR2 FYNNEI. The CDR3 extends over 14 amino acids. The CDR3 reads CDSNRGLQTGELFF. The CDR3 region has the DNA TGTGACAGCAACCGGGGGCTTCAAACCGGGGAGCTGTTTTTT.

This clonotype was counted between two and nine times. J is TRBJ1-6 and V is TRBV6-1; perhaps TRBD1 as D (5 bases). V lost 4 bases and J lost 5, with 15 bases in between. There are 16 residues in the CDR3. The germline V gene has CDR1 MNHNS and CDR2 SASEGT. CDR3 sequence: CASSASGTVNNSPLHF. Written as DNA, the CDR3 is TGTGCCAGCAGTGCAAGCGGGACTGTAAATAATTCACCCCTCCACTTT.